The 3 T cell receptor beta chains below all came from one sample that was sequenced in a study of patients and donors after allogeneic stem cell transplantation. TCRdb reprocessed the RT-PCR reads via MiXCR and lists one record per CDR3 protein. Among 390,000 or so distinct CDR3 sequences listed, 16% were seen once. The sequenced sample consisted of blood, either unsorted or a sorted T cell fraction (not recorded which). These receptors all come from a human donor who was either an allogeneic HSCT recipient or a stem cell or donor lymphocyte infusion donor (not recorded which). It is not recorded whose cells these are; they may come from a transplant donor.

This sequence joins TRBV7-8 and TRBJ2-5, with 7 bases aligning to TRBD1. The CDR3 is 14 residues long. V dropped 5 bases and J dropped 7; count of bases not matched to a gene: 10. Per germline, CDR1 SGHVS and CDR2 FQNEAQ. The CDR3 spells CASSPPRQGLTQYF. The CDR3 DNA reads TGTGCCAGCAGCCCGCCCAGACAGGGCTTGACCCAGTACTTC.

This clonotype was seen only a few times. The V gene is TRBV6-5, the J gene TRBJ1-1; D call uncertain. The CDR3 sequence is 14 residues long. Germline V gene lookup returns CDR1 MNHEY and CDR2 SVGAGI. The V end was cut by 2 bases, the J end by 4 bases, with 11 bases between. This CDR3 is CASSYRVGGTEAFF. The CDR3 DNA sequence: TGTGCCAGCAGTTACCGGGTCGGCGGCACTGAAGCTTTCTTT.

This clonotype was recorded once. The chain joins TRBV5-5 to TRBJ1-5, with 8 bases identical to TRBD1. CDR3 size: 15 residues. Trimming cost V 3 bases and J 5 bases; bases outside gene matches: 7. The germline V gene encodes CDR1 SGHKS and CDR2 YYEKEE (reference sequence). The CDR3 loop is CASSSRQGKDQPQHF. The CDR3 DNA sequence: TGTGCCAGCAGCTCTCGACAGGGGAAGGATCAGCCCCAGCATTTT.